This passage covers 17 T cell receptor beta chains from one sample sequenced in a study of blood T cell repertoires in COVID-19. Repertoires were generated with immunoSEQ multiplex PCR, while TCRdb's copy carries only in-frame clones and drops some. This table has some 300,000 clones, 70% to 90% appearing once. Source material: peripheral blood. The receptors stem from a woman between 50 and 59 years old with COVID-19, enrolled during active disease.

CDR3 sequence: CASSLGSGTAQYF. The CDR3 DNA is TGTGCCAGCAGCTTAGGATCGGGGACTGCTCAGTACTTC. This chain connects TRBV7-2 to TRBJ2-7, with a weak D call TRBD2 (6 bases). In germline, CDR1 is SGHTA, CDR2 FQGNSA. V dropped 1 base and J dropped 10 bases, with 14 bases sitting between them. CDR3 length: 13 residues.

V gene TRBV5-4 combines with J gene TRBJ1-6; TRBD1 matches 7 bases. The CDR3 totals 14 residues. The V segment lost 4 bases and the J segment 10 bases; nucleotides outside the gene matches: 8. Germline V CDR1 and CDR2: SGHNT, YYREEE (reference sequence). The CDR3 region is CASSLQGVKSPLHF. Written as DNA, the CDR3 is TGTGCCAGCAGCCTTCAGGGGGTCAAATCACCCCTCCACTTT.

This rearrangement joins TRBV3-1 (or the pseudogene TRBV3-2) to TRBJ1-2; TRBD1 is a possible D gene (6 bases). CDR1 LGHDT and CDR2 YNNKEL come from the germline V gene (reference sequence). V was cut by 2 bases and J by 3 bases, with 13 bases left in between. This CDR3 spans 15 amino acids. DNA of the CDR3: TGTGCCAGCAGCCAAAGCGGGGGCAAGGACTATGGCTACACCTTC. Protein sequence: CASSQSGGKDYGYTF.

This chain joins TRBV6-5 and TRBJ2-1, with 9 nucleotides matching TRBD1. V shed 4 bases, J shed 7 bases, and the junction held 8 bases outside the gene matches. Germline-derived CDR1 and CDR2 are MNHEY and SVGAGI. The length of the CDR3 is 15 residues. This chain's CDR3 is CASSSAGTGRNEQFF. The CDR3 DNA sequence: TGTGCCAGCAGTTCAGCCGGGACAGGGAGAAATGAGCAGTTCTTC.

The chain combines TRBV28 with TRBJ2-7; 10 bases align to TRBD1. CDR1 is MDHEN, CDR2 SYDVKM, per germline. The CDR3 extends over 16 amino acids. V shed 5 bases, J shed 0 bases, and the junction held 7 bases outside the gene matches. The CDR3 DNA reads as TGTGCCAGCAGTCCTGGGGGGGACAGGGGCTCCTACGAGCAGTACTTC. Its protein is CASSPGGDRGSYEQYF.

This chain connects TRBV3-1 (or the pseudogene TRBV3-2) to TRBJ2-7; 12 bases are a match to TRBD2. CDR3 size: 15 residues. V dropped 1 base and J dropped 6; count of bases not matched to a gene: 4. Germline V CDR1 and CDR2: LGHDT, YNNKEL (reference sequence). CDR3 in DNA: TGTGCCAGCAGCCAAGGACTAGCGGGAGCCACCGAGCAGTACTTC. It codes for CASSQGLAGATEQYF.

This chain connects TRBV7-8 to TRBJ1-1, with TRBD1 identical over 8 bases. CDR1 and CDR2 (germline): SGHVS, FQNEAQ. V was pared by 1 base and J by 7 bases, with 8 bases of the junction left unmatched. The CDR3 sequence is 15 residues long. CDR3 sequence reads: CASSLGGQGGGEAFF. The CDR3 DNA reads as TGTGCCAGCAGCTTAGGAGGACAGGGCGGCGGTGAAGCTTTCTTT.

V gene TRBV12-5 combines with J gene TRBJ2-7; TRBD2 matches 11 bases. The germline CDR1 and CDR2 sequences are LGHNT and FRNRAP. Trimming at V came to 8 bases and at J to 0 bases, leaving 3 bases not matched to a gene. The CDR3 sequence is 14 residues long. The chain's CDR3 is CASLAGGLSYEQYF. The CDR3 nucleotides read TGTGCTAGTCTAGCGGGAGGTCTCTCCTACGAGCAGTACTTC.

The rearrangement uses TRBV10-2 and TRBJ2-5; weak D call: TRBD1 (6 bases). The germline CDR1 and CDR2 sequences are WSHSY and SAAADI. V lost 3 bases and J 5 bases, leaving 10 bases between the germline ends. CDR3 length: 13 residues. The CDR3 region has the DNA TGCGCCAGCAGTGACAGGGGTCCGGAGACCCAGTACTTC. It encodes CASSDRGPETQYF.

This chain connects TRBV3-1 (or the pseudogene TRBV3-2) to TRBJ2-3, with D possibly TRBD2 on 5 matching bases. Between the trimmed V and J ends, which lost 4 bases and 0 bases, there was a span of 11 bases. The CDR3 consists of 15 residues. Germline values: CDR1 LGHDT, CDR2 YNNKEL (reference sequence). The chain's CDR3 is CASSPTTYSTDTQYF. Here the CDR3 DNA reads TGTGCCAGCAGCCCGACTACCTACAGCACAGATACGCAGTATTTT.

This chain links TRBV12-5 with TRBJ2-1; TRBD1 matches 7 bases. Germline CDR1 and CDR2: LGHNT and FRNRAP. This CDR3 contains 13 residues. V dropped 6 bases and J dropped 8; count of bases not matched to a gene: 7. CDR3 DNA sequence: TGTGCTAGTGGAAGAGGGGGCGCGGATGAGCAGTTCTTC. This codes for CASGRGGADEQFF.

CDR3 nucleotides: TGCGCCAGTTACTCGGGCGGCATGAGCAGGGGGCACGAGCAGTACTTC. Protein sequence: CASYSGGMSRGHEQYF. This chain links TRBV5-1 with TRBJ2-7; 8 bases are a match to TRBD1. Germline values: CDR1 SGHRS, CDR2 YFSETQ. This CDR3 has 16 amino acids. The V gene end was trimmed by 8 bases and the J gene end by 5 bases; junction bases not matched to a gene: 18.

In this sample, this clone turned up once. This sequence joins TRBV6-2 or TRBV6-3 and TRBJ2-2, with TRBD1 matching over 11 bases. The germline CDR1 and CDR2 sequences are MNHEY and SVGEGT. This CDR3 spans 15 amino acids. Trimming removed 6 bases from V and 7 bases from J; junction bases left unmatched: 7. CDR3 nucleotides: TGTGCCAGCAGCAGATCCGGGACAGGGGGCGGGGAGCTGTTTTTT. Protein sequence: CASSRSGTGGGELFF.

The chain carries TRBV5-4 and TRBJ2-7, with 10 bases identical to TRBD1. V trimming: 4 bases; J trimming: 3 bases; junction bases outside the gene matches: 7. Germline CDR1 reads SGHNT; CDR2 reads YYREEE (reference sequence). The CDR3 has 15 residues. The CDR3 reads CASSLPDRGLYEQYF. CDR3 nucleotides: TGTGCCAGCAGCCTCCCCGACAGGGGGCTCTACGAGCAGTACTTC.

This chain uses TRBV9 with TRBJ1-3; D remains ambiguous. Germline CDR1 SGDLS, CDR2 YYNGEE. V dropped 4 bases and J dropped 2 bases, with 10 bases sitting between them. The CDR3 is 14 amino acids. The CDR3 here is CASSPALAGNTIYF. The CDR3 DNA is TGTGCCAGCAGCCCCGCTTTAGCTGGAAACACCATATATTTT.

The chain is built from TRBV29-1 and TRBJ2-3; no clear D gene. The CDR3 spans 15 residues. The V end was cut by 4 bases, the J end by 0 bases, with 14 bases between. CDR1 and CDR2 (germline): SQVTM, ANQGSEA. The CDR3 here is CSVAYTVYSTDTQYF. CDR3 bases: TGCAGCGTTGCCTACACAGTTTATAGCACAGATACGCAGTATTTT.

The J gene is TRBJ2-5, the V gene TRBV10-3, with 15 bases fitting TRBD2. Germline CDR1 is ENHRY and CDR2 is SYGVKD. The CDR3 loop spans 17 amino acids. Trimming at V came to 6 bases and at J to 5 bases, leaving 10 bases not matched to a gene. In nucleotides, the CDR3 is TGTGCCATCAGAGGACTAGCGGGAGGGCCCGGTTCGGAGACCCAGTACTTC. Translated: CAIRGLAGGPGSETQYF.